These T cell receptor beta chains were read from a single sample in a study of patients and donors after allogeneic stem cell transplantation. TCRdb re-called the RT-PCR reads with MiXCR, one entry per CDR3 protein. The sample carries about 9,900 distinct CDR3 sequences, 5.9% recorded once. The material sequenced was blood, either unsorted or a sorted T cell fraction (not recorded which). The source is a human donor who was either an allogeneic HSCT recipient or a stem cell or donor lymphocyte infusion donor (not recorded which). It is not recorded whose cells these are; they may come from a transplant donor. Each CDR3 is given with its conserved first and last residue. The D gene is left open where the match is weak. Expanded clones get a size class; other rows say once, few or many, or leave the size out.

TRBV10-2	TRBD1	many	TRBJ1-1	CASSEGQGGQGTEAFF	TGCGCCAGCAGTGAAGGGCAGGGGGGTCAGGGCACTGAAGCTTTCTTT
TRBV7-9	-	medium-sized	TRBJ1-5	CASSAGGVGNQPQHF	TGTGCCAGCAGCGCGGGGGGAGTCGGCAATCAGCCCCAGCATTTT
TRBV11-2	-	-	TRBJ2-2	CASSLRDLNTGELFF	TGTGCCAGCAGCTTACGGGACTTGAACACCGGGGAGCTGTTTTTT
TRBV5-1	TRBD2	-	TRBJ2-3	CASRGLATSTDTQYF	TGCGCCAGCAGGGGACTAGCGACTAGCACAGATACGCAGTATTTT
TRBV9	-	many	TRBJ2-5	CASSVNLQETQYF	TGTGCCAGCAGCGTAAACCTACAAGAGACCCAGTACTTC
TRBV27	TRBD2	many	TRBJ2-2	CASSPWTSGRAGELFF	TGTGCCAGCAGTCCATGGACTAGCGGGAGGGCCGGGGAGCTGTTTTTT
TRBV30	-	few	TRBJ1-5	CAWSVGQVNYQPQHF	TGTGCCTGGAGTGTAGGGCAGGTGAATTATCAGCCCCAGCATTTT
TRBV7-2	-	-	TRBJ2-5	CASSPGVQETQYF	TGTGCCAGCAGCCCGGGAGTCCAAGAGACCCAGTACTTC
TRBV7-7	-	many	TRBJ2-5	CASSAGTKETQYF	TGTGCTAGCAGCGCCGGGACCAAAGAGACCCAGTACTTC
TRBV30	TRBD2	many	TRBJ2-1	CAWTGTSSYNEQFF	TGTGCCTGGACAGGGACTAGCTCCTACAATGAGCAGTTCTTC
TRBV5-1	TRBD1	-	TRBJ2-1	CASSNSPSGQGFGEQFF	TGCGCCAGCAGCAATTCCCCATCGGGACAGGGCTTTGGTGAGCAGTTCTTC
TRBV19	TRBD1	-	TRBJ2-2	CATLGTGGNTGELFF	TGTGCCACCCTTGGAACAGGGGGGAACACCGGGGAGCTGTTTTTT
TRBV5-1	-	many	TRBJ2-5	CASSEFHETQYF	TGCGCCAGCAGCGAATTCCATGAGACCCAGTACTTC
TRBV6-1	-	-	TRBJ2-2	CASSLGHLANTGELFF	TGTGCCAGCAGTTTGGGACATTTAGCGAACACCGGGGAGCTGTTTTTT
TRBV7-9	TRBD1	many	TRBJ2-1	CASSPIGQENEQFF	TGTGCCAGCAGTCCGATCGGACAGGAGAATGAGCAGTTCTTC
TRBV7-8	TRBD1	few	TRBJ2-2	CASRKTWGRQGVDGELFF	TGTGCCAGCAGAAAAACATGGGGCAGACAGGGGGTAGACGGGGAGCTGTTTTTT
TRBV12-3/TRBV12-4	-	many	TRBJ2-7	CASSLFGQGTYEQYF	TGTGCCAGCAGTTTATTCGGGCAGGGTACCTACGAGCAGTACTTC
TRBV7-3	-	few	TRBJ2-5	CASSRALQETQYF	TGTGCCAGCAGTAGGGCCCTCCAAGAGACCCAGTACTTC
TRBV6-1	TRBD1	-	TRBJ2-7	CASSTRQGAYEQYF	TGTGCCAGCAGTACACGACAGGGAGCCTACGAGCAGTACTTC
TRBV12-3/TRBV12-4	TRBD1	medium-sized	TRBJ2-5	CASSTRQGAGETQYF	TGTGCCAGCAGTACCCGACAGGGGGCAGGGGAGACCCAGTACTTC
TRBV7-2	TRBD2	many	TRBJ2-1	CASSLAPLAGGGEQFF	TGTGCCAGCAGCTTAGCGCCACTAGCGGGAGGGGGAGAGCAGTTCTTC
TRBV6-5	-	many	TRBJ2-7	CASSPRDTLNYEQYF	TGTGCCAGCAGTCCAAGGGACACCCTAAACTACGAGCAGTACTTC
TRBV18	-	medium-sized	TRBJ1-2	CASSPTDRYGYTF	TGTGCCAGCTCACCCACAGACCGCTATGGCTACACCTTC
TRBV29-1	-	-	TRBJ2-2	CSVQQATNTGELFF	TGCAGCGTTCAACAGGCAACGAACACCGGGGAGCTGTTTTTT
TRBV20-1	-	medium-sized	TRBJ1-3	CSATGITGNTIYF	TGCAGTGCTACAGGGATAACTGGAAACACCATATATTTT
TRBV7-2	-	many	TRBJ2-5	CASSFGRETQYF	TGTGCCAGCAGCTTTGGCAGAGAGACCCAGTACTTC
TRBV12-3/TRBV12-4	-	few	TRBJ2-2	CASTRSGTGELFF	TGTGCCAGCACCCGATCGGGGACCGGGGAGCTGTTTTTT
TRBV9	-	-	TRBJ2-5	CASSVGRGGETQYF	TGTGCCAGCAGCGTAGGCAGGGGAGGAGAGACCCAGTACTTC
TRBV27	-	few	TRBJ2-4	CASKNIQYF	TGTGCCAGCAAAAACATTCAGTACTTC
TRBV18	-	-	TRBJ2-6	CASSPMGLGSGANVLTF	TGTGCCAGCTCACCGATGGGGCTTGGCTCTGGGGCCAACGTCCTGACTTTC
TRBV28	-	few	TRBJ2-3	CASLSWGSSSSTDTQYF	TGTGCCAGCTTAAGCTGGGGGTCTAGCTCTAGCACAGATACGCAGTATTTT
TRBV18	-	few	TRBJ2-1	CASSPPSDNEQFF	TGTGCCAGCTCACCACCGAGCGACAATGAGCAGTTCTTC
TRBV4-2	-	large	TRBJ2-7	CASSQGWTTYEQYF	TGTGCCAGCAGCCAGGGGTGGACAACCTACGAGCAGTACTTC
TRBV20-1	TRBD2	many	TRBJ2-1	CSARISGRMANEQFF	TGCAGTGCCAGAATTAGCGGGAGGATGGCAAATGAGCAGTTCTTC
TRBV5-1	TRBD2	few	TRBJ2-2	CASSSSGRTGELFF	TGCGCCAGCAGCTCTAGCGGGCGCACCGGGGAGCTGTTTTTT
TRBV7-6	-	few	TRBJ2-1	CASSFPGTNYNEQFF	TGTGCCAGCAGCTTCCCCGGGACGAACTACAATGAGCAGTTCTTC
TRBV18	-	many	TRBJ2-7	CASSPNSYEQYF	TGTGCCAGCTCACCTAACTCCTACGAGCAGTACTTC
TRBV29-1	-	many	TRBJ1-6	CSVEEPPGASSYNSPLHF	TGCAGCGTTGAAGAGCCCCCAGGGGCTAGCTCCTATAATTCACCCCTCCACTTT
TRBV25-1	-	medium-sized	TRBJ2-1	CASSWAGQNEQFF	TGTGCCAGCAGTTGGGCCGGCCAGAATGAGCAGTTCTTC
TRBV4-3	-	many	TRBJ2-5	CASSQDRRSDGKETQYF	TGCGCCAGCAGCCAAGATCGTAGGAGTGACGGAAAAGAGACCCAGTACTTC
TRBV5-6	TRBD1	medium-sized	TRBJ1-2	CASSGDRGLYGYTF	TGTGCCAGCAGCGGGGACAGGGGGCTTTATGGCTACACCTTC
TRBV5-1	TRBD2	few	TRBJ2-1	CASSLFAGVNNEQFF	TGCGCCAGCAGCTTGTTTGCGGGAGTAAACAATGAGCAGTTCTTC
TRBV6-6	TRBD1	medium-sized	TRBJ2-7	CASSYVGTGSYEQYF	TGTGCCAGCAGTTACGTTGGGACAGGGAGCTACGAGCAGTACTTC
TRBV6-6	-	-	TRBJ2-7	CASSLGGMAYEQYF	TGTGCCAGCTCCTTGGGCGGGATGGCGTACGAGCAGTACTTC
TRBV24-1	-	medium-sized	TRBJ2-1	CATSPTGSHVQFF	TGTGCCACCAGCCCTACGGGGTCTCACGTGCAGTTCTTC
TRBV7-9	-	medium-sized	TRBJ1-2	CASGDNYGYTF	TGTGCCAGCGGGGATAACTATGGCTACACCTTC
TRBV27	-	-	TRBJ2-1	CASSRGSSSSYNEQFF	TGTGCCAGCAGCCGGGGGAGCAGCAGCTCCTACAATGAGCAGTTCTTC
TRBV20-1	TRBD1	-	TRBJ2-7	CSARTRDRGLYEQYF	TGCAGTGCTAGAACCCGGGACAGGGGTCTCTACGAGCAGTACTTC